Below are 18 T cell receptor beta chains sequenced from a single sample in a study of T cell repertoires in cytomegalovirus infection. TCRdb reprocessed the reads with MiXCR, giving one entry per CDR3 protein. The data hold under 200,000 distinct CDR3 sequences, with roughly 28% observed a single time. The sample comprised PBMCs. All receptors derive from a human donor in good health (CMV status not recorded). Some clones in this sample may be carry-over from other donors' samples.

The J gene is TRBJ2-1, the V gene TRBV6-2 or TRBV6-3, with TRBD1 as a possible D gene (5 bases). CDR1 MNHEY and CDR2 SVGEGT come from the germline V gene. CDR3 size: 13 residues. The V end was cut by 2 bases, the J end by 4 bases, with 6 bases between. CDR3 residues: CASSYRQYNEQFF. The CDR3 DNA follows: TGTGCCAGCAGTTACAGACAGTACAATGAGCAGTTCTTC.

This clonotype was recorded many times. The chain links TRBV7-2 to TRBJ1-6, with D maybe TRBD1 (6 bases). Germline loops: CDR1 SGHTA, CDR2 FQGNSA. V was shortened by 1 base and J by 9 bases, with 13 bases between the two germline ends. The CDR3 has 15 amino acids. The CDR3 protein is CASSLDPLGGSPLHF. The CDR3 region has the DNA TGTGCCAGCAGCTTAGACCCCCTAGGGGGTTCACCCCTCCACTTT.

The chain recombines TRBV6-6 with TRBJ1-4, with TRBD1 as a possible D gene (5 bases). Germline CDR1 and CDR2: MNHNY and SVGAGI (reference sequence). V was pared by 2 bases and J by 8 bases, with 9 bases between. The CDR3 is made up of 13 amino acids. For the CDR3, the DNA is TGTGCCAGCAGTTACAGGGGCGGGGAAAAACTGTTTTTT. Translation gives CASSYRGGEKLFF.

This clonotype has more than one count but fewer than ten. V and J are TRBV28 and TRBJ2-5, with a weak D call TRBD2 (5 bases). The CDR3 covers 13 residues. V was shortened by 9 bases and J by 4 bases, with 15 bases between the two germline ends. Germline CDR1 MDHEN, CDR2 SYDVKM. The CDR3, as DNA: TGTGCCAGTAGCGCGGAGGCGGTAGAGACCCAGTACTTC. Encoded protein: CASSAEAVETQYF.

The chain joins TRBV7-3 to TRBJ2-3, with D tentatively TRBD2 (5 bases). The V gene lost 5 bases and the J gene lost 2 bases, with 8 bases spanning the gap. Germline lookup yields CDR1 SGHTA and CDR2 FQGTGA. This CDR3 comprises 13 residues. CDR3 DNA: TGTGCCAGCAGCACGAGGGTCACAGATACGCAGTATTTT. Its protein product is CASSTRVTDTQYF.

The chain joins TRBV29-1 to TRBJ1-1; unclear D gene. Germline values: CDR1 SQVTM, CDR2 ANQGSEA. This CDR3 is built from 10 residues. With 7 bases removed from V and 6 bases from J, the gap between germline ends came to 9 bases. The CDR3 spells CSALNAEAFF. The CDR3 DNA reads TGCAGCGCCCTTAATGCTGAAGCTTTCTTT.

This clonotype was seen more than once but under ten times. The J gene is TRBJ2-5, the V gene TRBV7-9; 7 bases fit TRBD1. The germline V gene has CDR1 SEHNR and CDR2 FQNEAQ (reference sequence). CDR3 length: 17 amino acids. V gave up 3 bases and J gave up 1 base; unmatched junction bases: 11. The CDR3 sequence is CASSFSPIDRVQETQYF. The CDR3 DNA is TGTGCCAGCAGCTTTTCCCCAATTGACAGGGTCCAAGAGACCCAGTACTTC.

The chain is built from TRBV7-9 and TRBJ2-7, with 7 bases that match TRBD1. The CDR3 loop spans 16 amino acids. CDR1 is SEHNR and CDR2 is FQNEAQ in the germline V gene (reference sequence). J lost 2 bases, V lost 0 bases, and 7 bases had no gene match. The CDR3 region is CASSLAEGQRAYEQYF. The CDR3 bases are TGTGCCAGCAGCTTAGCCGAGGGACAGAGAGCCTACGAGCAGTACTTC.

This clonotype turned up a few times. The J gene is TRBJ2-3, the V gene TRBV11-2; D not resolved. There are 12 residues in the CDR3. Germline assignment: CDR1 SGHAT and CDR2 FQNNGV. V was shortened by 1 base and J by 14 bases, with 13 bases between the two germline ends. The CDR3 reads CASSLGTAARYF. CDR3 DNA sequence: TGTGCCAGCAGCTTAGGTACCGCCGCCAGGTATTTT. Full variable domain (rest looked up from reference TRBV11-2 and TRBJ2-3): EAGVAQSPRYKIIEKRQSVAFWCNPISGHATLYWYQQILGQGPKLLIQFQNNGVVDDSQLPKDRFSAERLKGVDSTLKIQPAKLEDSAVYLCASSLGTAARYFGPGTRLTVL.

The chain joins TRBV5-1 to TRBJ1-2; D gene uncertain. The CDR3 spans 13 residues. CDR1 SGHRS and CDR2 YFSETQ come from the germline V gene. Trimming cost V 1 base and J 9 bases, with 13 bases left between them. The DNA of the CDR3 is TGCGCCAGCAGCTTGTCTCCTTGGGCTCGCTACACCTTC. It is translated as CASSLSPWARYTF. The full variable domain, completed using reference TRBV5-1 and TRBJ1-2, is KAGVTQTPRYLIKTRGQQVTLSCSPISGHRSVSWYQQTPGQGLQFLFEYFSETQRNKGNFPGRFSGRQFSNSRSEMNVSTLELGDSALYLCASSLSPWARYTFGSGTRLTVV.

The chain carries TRBV7-2 and TRBJ2-1; TRBD2 aligns across 10 bases. The V segment lost 0 bases and the J segment 6 bases; nucleotides outside the gene matches: 5. The length of the CDR3 is 16 residues. Germline CDR1 is SGHTA and CDR2 is FQGNSA. CDR3 loop: CASSLASSGGANEQFF. The CDR3 nucleotides read TGTGCCAGCAGCTTAGCGAGCAGCGGGGGGGCCAATGAGCAGTTCTTC.

This clonotype was counted only a few times. CDR3 sequence reads: CASSDVAETNYGYTF. The DNA of the CDR3 is TGTGCCAGCAGTGACGTGGCAGAAACTAACTATGGCTACACCTTC. This sequence joins TRBV2 and TRBJ1-2; D not certain. CDR3 size: 15 residues. V was clipped by 3 bases and J by 0 bases, with 11 bases between them. Germline CDR1 SNHLY, CDR2 FYNNEI.

This clonotype has more than one count but fewer than ten. The chain has TRBV29-1 and TRBJ1-2, with D unclear. The CDR3 covers 14 residues. From germline, CDR1 is SQVTM and CDR2 ANQGSEA. V gave up 3 bases and J gave up 8 bases, with 19 bases separating them. The CDR3 spells CSVDPERATRGYTF. In DNA, the CDR3 is TGCAGCGTTGACCCCGAACGGGCAACAAGAGGCTACACCTTC.

The chain employs TRBV7-9 and TRBJ1-1; tentatively, D is TRBD1 (5 bases). In germline, CDR1 is SEHNR, CDR2 FQNEAQ (reference sequence). This CDR3 comprises 15 residues. V gave up 1 base and J gave up 4 bases, with 13 bases separating them. The CDR3 here is CASSLVTGVSTEAFF. The DNA for the CDR3 is TGTGCCAGCAGCTTAGTTACGGGGGTGAGCACTGAAGCTTTCTTT.

CDR3 sequence (DNA): TGCAGCGGGCAGGACACTGAAGCTTTCTTT. Translation gives CSGQDTEAFF. The chain is built from TRBV29-1 and TRBJ1-1; D is undetermined. The length of the CDR3 is 10 residues. V gave up 7 bases and J gave up 3 bases, with 6 bases separating them. The germline V gene has CDR1 SQVTM and CDR2 ANQGSEA.

The chain combines TRBV7-9 with TRBJ2-6; D gene uncertain. The CDR3 length is 15 residues. The V gene lost 5 bases and the J gene lost 1 base, with 9 bases spanning the gap. Per germline, CDR1 SEHNR and CDR2 FQNEAQ (reference sequence). CDR3 amino acids: CASSKPESGANVLTF. As DNA, the CDR3 is TGTGCCAGCAGCAAACCCGAATCTGGGGCCAACGTCCTGACTTTC. Complete variable domain (other parts from reference TRBV7-9 and TRBJ2-6): DTGVSQNPRHKITKRGQNVTFRCDPISEHNRLYWYRQTLGQGPEFLTYFQNEAQLEKSRLLSDRFSAERPKGSFSTLEIQRTEQGDSAMYLCASSKPESGANVLTFGAGSRLTVL.

This clonotype has a handful of counts. This chain joins TRBV23-1 and TRBJ2-4, with 7 bases matching TRBD2. TRBV23-1 qualifies as an ORF whose function is uncertain. CDR3 length: 17 residues. Trimming cost V 0 bases and J 0 bases; bases outside gene matches: 5. CDR3 nucleotides: TGCGCCAGCAGTCAATCTAGGGAGGGGATAGCCAAAAACATTCAGTACTTC. It codes for CASSQSREGIAKNIQYF.

This clonotype was counted a few times. The chain joins TRBV14 to TRBJ2-7; TRBD1 might be the D (5 bases). Trimming cost V 0 bases and J 6 bases, with 12 bases left between them. Per the germline V gene, CDR1 is SGHDN and CDR2 is FVKESK. The CDR3 contains 14 residues. The CDR3 DNA sequence: TGTGCCAGCAGCCAAGACAGGGTAAGGAGCGAGCAGTACTTC. It codes for CASSQDRVRSEQYF.